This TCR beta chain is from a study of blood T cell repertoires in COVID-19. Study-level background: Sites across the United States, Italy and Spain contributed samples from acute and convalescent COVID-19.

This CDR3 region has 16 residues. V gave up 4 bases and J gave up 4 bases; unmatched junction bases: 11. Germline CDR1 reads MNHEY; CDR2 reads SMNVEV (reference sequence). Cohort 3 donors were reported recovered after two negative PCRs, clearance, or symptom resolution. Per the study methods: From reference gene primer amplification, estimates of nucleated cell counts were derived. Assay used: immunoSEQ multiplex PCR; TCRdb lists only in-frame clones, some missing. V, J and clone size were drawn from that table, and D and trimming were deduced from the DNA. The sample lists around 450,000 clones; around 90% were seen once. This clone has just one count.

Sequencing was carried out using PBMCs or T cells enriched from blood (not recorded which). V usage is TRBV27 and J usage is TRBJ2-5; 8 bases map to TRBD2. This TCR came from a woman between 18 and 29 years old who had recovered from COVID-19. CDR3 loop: CASSSYRSLAVETQYF. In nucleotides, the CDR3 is TGTGCCAGCAGTTCCTACAGGTCACTAGCGGTAGAGACCCAGTACTTC.